Below are 3 T cell receptor beta chains sequenced from a single sample in a study of CD8 T cells in ankylosing spondylitis. No antigen is known for these receptors. Study results and limitations: Seemingly distinctive of ankylosing spondylitis blood was a TCR beta motif formed by eight highly homologous variants.

Each CDR3 protein is one row after TCRdb ran MiXCR on the 5' RACE reads. The top ten hold 0.45% to 0.6% of the sample, which has around 890,000 distinct CDR3 sequences, 12% seen once. Sequenced material: blood, either unsorted or a sorted T cell fraction (not recorded which). The source of these receptors is a male donor with ankylosing spondylitis.

J is TRBJ2-1 and V is TRBV5-1, with D perhaps matching TRBD2 (6 bases). CDR1 and CDR2 (germline): SGHRS, YFSETQ. CDR3 length: 15 amino acids. V lost 3 bases and J lost 7, with 17 bases in between. CDR3 region: CASSSPGGLLNEQFF. CDR3 DNA: TGCGCCAGCAGCTCCCCCGGGGGTCTATTGAATGAGCAGTTCTTC.

This clonotype showed up just a few times. The rearrangement joins TRBV6-1 to TRBJ1-2; D is uncertain. CDR3 length: 13 amino acids. The germline gives CDR1 MNHNS, CDR2 SASEGT. The ends were cut back, 3 bases at V and 4 bases at J, with 9 bases in the middle. The CDR3 loop is CASSEEGTYGYTF. The CDR3, as DNA: TGTGCCAGCAGTGAGGAGGGAACCTATGGCTACACCTTC.

This clonotype was seen a few times. The CDR3 loop is CASSQDIGSSYNEQFF. The DNA of the CDR3 is TGCGCCAGCAGCCAAGATATAGGGTCCTCCTACAATGAGCAGTTCTTC. The rearrangement joins TRBV4-3 to TRBJ2-1; unclear D gene. This CDR3 has 16 residues. Per germline, CDR1 LGHNA and CDR2 YSLEER. The V and J ends lost 0 bases and 0 bases respectively, with 9 bases between them.